One and the same sample provided the 13 T cell receptor beta chains below, sequenced in a study of beta chain features in type 1 diabetes. Antigens for these TCRs are unknown. General observations from the study: All four CD4+ subsets from Type 1 diabetes patients carried moderately but significantly shorter TCRB CDR3s.

All of the isolated RNA was reverse transcribed, so expressed TCRB transcripts were sequenced. Assay used: immunoSEQ multiplex PCR; TCRdb lists only in-frame clones, some missing. The profile shows around 300,000 clones, approximately 16% of them singletons. Sample: naive CD4+ T cells from blood. These receptor sequences come from a young man with type 1 diabetes.

The chain recombines TRBV19 with TRBJ2-7; tentatively, D is TRBD2 (6 bases). Germline V gene sequence: CDR1 LNHDA, CDR2 SQIVND (reference sequence). This CDR3 is 14 amino acids long. The V gene lost 10 bases and the J gene lost 2 bases, with 18 bases spanning the gap. CDR3 protein: CATSQAGPAYEQYF. As DNA, the CDR3 is TGTGCCACCTCTCAAGCGGGCCCAGCCTACGAGCAGTACTTC.

Ten or more counts support this clone. The J gene is TRBJ2-7, the V gene TRBV29-1, with TRBD1 matching 7 bases. The germline gives CDR1 SQVTM, CDR2 ANQGSEA. Trimming cost V 4 bases and J 4 bases; bases outside gene matches: 1. CDR3 length: 11 residues. The CDR3 bases are TGCAGCGTTGGGGACAGATACGAGCAGTACTTC. Encoded protein: CSVGDRYEQYF.

This clone was counted between two and nine times. This chain uses TRBV10-3 with TRBJ1-4; TRBD1 agrees at 8 bases. With V trimmed by 6 bases and J by 5 bases, 8 bases remained unmatched. Germline-derived CDR1 and CDR2 are ENHRY and SYGVKD. This CDR3 has 15 amino acids. CDR3 DNA: TGTGCCATCAGGAGGGGACAGGTGACAAATGAAAAACTGTTTTTT. It is translated as CAIRRGQVTNEKLFF.

This clone has more than one count but fewer than ten. This sequence joins TRBV9 and TRBJ2-1; 9 bases line up with TRBD1. The CDR3 is made up of 12 amino acids. V was clipped by 2 bases and J by 13 bases; unmatched bases: 4. Germline V gives CDR1 SGDLS, CDR2 YYNGEE. The CDR3 is CASSVGQGPQFF. The CDR3 DNA reads as TGTGCCAGCAGCGTGGGACAGGGACCACAGTTCTTC.

CDR3 in amino acids: CASSQGLRVQETQYF. Written as DNA, the CDR3 is TGCGCCAGCAGCCAAGGACTCAGGGTACAAGAGACCCAGTACTTC. V and J are TRBV4-3 and TRBJ2-5; tentative D call: TRBD1 (5 bases). Germline V gene data show CDR1 as LGHNA and CDR2 as YSLEER. Trimming removed 1 base from V and 2 bases from J, with 11 bases in between. The CDR3 has 15 residues.

This clone was picked up a small number of times. The chain is built from TRBV13 and TRBJ2-2; a weak D match, TRBD1 (6 bases). Germline CDR1 and CDR2: PRHDT and FYEKMQ (reference sequence). With 1 base removed from V and 2 bases from J, the gap between germline ends came to 14 bases. The CDR3 is 17 amino acids. CDR3 residues: CASSLEALGHNTGELFF. As DNA, the CDR3 is TGTGCCAGCAGCTTAGAAGCCTTGGGACACAACACCGGGGAGCTGTTTTTT. The whole variable domain, filled in from reference TRBV13 and TRBJ2-2, reads AAGVIQSPRHLIKEKRETATLKCYPIPRHDTVYWYQQGPGQDPQFLISFYEKMQSDKGSIPDRFSAQQFSDYHSELNMSSLELGDSALYFCASSLEALGHNTGELFFGEGSRLTVL.

This clone was observed once. Different DNA sequences within this sample yield the same CDR3. CDR3 region: CSASSETQYF. The CDR3 nucleotides are TGCAGTGCTAGCTCAGAGACCCAGTACTTC. The gene calls are TRBV20-1 and TRBJ2-5, with D unresolved. Looked up from germline, CDR1 is DFQATT and CDR2 is SNEGSKA (reference sequence). With 3 bases removed from V and 4 bases from J, the gap between germline ends came to 3 bases. The CDR3 totals 10 residues.

A few counts support this clone. This chain links TRBV5-1 with TRBJ2-7; 9 positions match TRBD1. The CDR3 has 15 residues. Germline CDR1 SGHRS, CDR2 YFSETQ. V lost 6 bases and J lost 3; bases outside the gene matches: 10. CDR3 DNA sequence: TGCGCCAGCACCATTGGGACGACAGGGGGCTACGAGCAGTACTTC. This sequence encodes CASTIGTTGGYEQYF. Full variable domain (missing parts from reference TRBV5-1 and TRBJ2-7): KAGVTQTPRYLIKTRGQQVTLSCSPISGHRSVSWYQQTPGQGLQFLFEYFSETQRNKGNFPGRFSGRQFSNSRSEMNVSTLELGDSALYLCASTIGTTGGYEQYFGPGTRLTVT.

This clone came up a few times. The CDR3 nucleotides read TGCAGCGCAAAAGCGGGAGAAAGCTACGAGCAGTACTTC. This encodes CSAKAGESYEQYF. This chain uses TRBV29-1 with TRBJ2-7, with 8 positions matching TRBD2. This CDR3 region has 13 residues. Germline V CDR1 and CDR2: SQVTM, ANQGSEA. Trimming took 7 bases from V and 3 from J; bases not matched to a gene: 8.

This clone was observed a few times. The chain joins TRBV7-2 to TRBJ2-7; 8 bases agree with TRBD2. V dropped 5 bases and J dropped 2; count of bases not matched to a gene: 8. In germline, CDR1 is SGHTA, CDR2 FQGNSA. The CDR3 runs to 15 residues. The CDR3 region is CASSRGGDPTYEQYF. In DNA, the CDR3 is TGTGCCAGCAGCCGGGGGGGAGACCCCACCTACGAGCAGTACTTC.

The V call is TRBV30, the J call TRBJ2-2; 8 bases are shared with TRBD2. The germline gives CDR1 GTSNPN, CDR2 SVGIG (reference sequence). CDR3 length: 13 amino acids. This chain's CDR3 is CATGGAFTGELFF. DNA for the CDR3: TGTGCGACCGGGGGGGCCTTCACCGGGGAGCTGTTTTTT.

This clone has just a few counts. V usage is TRBV29-1 and J usage is TRBJ2-7; 7 bases line up with TRBD1. V was pared by 6 bases and J by 3 bases, with 8 bases of the junction left unmatched. The CDR3 is made up of 13 amino acids. The V gene's germline CDR1 is SQVTM and CDR2 ANQGSEA. CDR3 sequence: CSVGQKLSYEQYF. The CDR3 nucleotides read TGCAGCGTGGGACAGAAACTTAGCTACGAGCAGTACTTC.

The chain combines TRBV19 with TRBJ2-5; 10 bases match TRBD1. The CDR3 has 16 amino acids. Trimming removed 5 bases from V and 6 bases from J; junction bases left unmatched: 12. The V gene's germline CDR1 is LNHDA and CDR2 SQIVND (reference sequence). The CDR3, as DNA: TGTGCCAGTAGTCGAACCGGGACAGGGGTCGTAAAGACCCAGTACTTC. Amino acids: CASSRTGTGVVKTQYF.